These 26 T cell receptor beta chains were all obtained from the same sample, sequenced in a study of regulatory T cells in long-lasting Graves disease (dated by TCRdb to the early 2020s). Library creation used multiplex PCR. Data came from an Illumina HiSeq 4000. TCR beta libraries were built with iRepertoire HTBI primers and Arm-PCR amplification of CDR3 regions. In-frame beta chains were kept once TCRdb had trimmed the public reads at Q25 with fastp and called clones with MiXCR. CDR3 protein duplicates are merged, each entry listing the most common genes and DNA. The sample profile shows a few hundred thousand distinct CDR3 sequences; about a quarter of them were found once. Roughly a quarter of the sample belongs to the ten largest clones. The time point label, as the study defines it: persistent/refractory GD, antithyroid drugs over 5 years with positive TRAb. For both TCR sequencing and RNA sequencing, RNA was extracted from PBMCs using TRIzol.

Material: peripheral blood mononuclear cells (PBMCs), obtained when the disease was refractory, from a patient treated with antithyroid drugs. These receptors all stem from a female donor with Graves disease.

The rearrangement uses TRBV19 and TRBJ2-6; the D is unclear. V lost 8 bases and J 1 base, leaving 6 bases between the germline ends. Per the germline V gene, CDR1 is LNHDA and CDR2 is SQIVND (reference sequence). CDR3 size: 13 residues. CDR3 sequence (DNA): TGTGCCAGTGAATGGTCTGGGGCCAACGTCCTGACTTTC. It encodes CASEWSGANVLTF. The entire variable domain, with the rest obtained from reference TRBV19 and TRBJ2-6, is as follows: DGGITQSPKYLFRKEGQNVTLSCEQNLNHDAMYWYRQDPGQGLRLIYYSQIVNDFQKGDIAEGYSVSREKKESFPLTVTSAQKNPTAFYLCASEWSGANVLTFGAGSRLTVL.

This clonotype was picked up a small number of times. The chain is built from TRBV3-1 and TRBJ2-7; perhaps TRBD1 as D (6 bases). V gave up 0 bases and J gave up 2 bases, with 20 bases separating them. The CDR3 sequence is 18 residues long. The germline V gene has CDR1 LGHDT and CDR2 YNNKEL (reference sequence). The CDR3 loop reads CASSQEGHSALPTYEQYF. The CDR3 DNA reads as TGTGCCAGCAGCCAAGAGGGACACTCCGCCTTGCCTACCTACGAGCAGTACTTC.

This clonotype was detected ten times or more. J is TRBJ2-2 and V is TRBV20-1, with 11 bases fitting TRBD2. V gave up 5 bases and J gave up 5 bases; unmatched junction bases: 7. This CDR3 is built from 15 residues. Germline V lookup: CDR1 DFQATT, CDR2 SNEGSKA (reference sequence). The CDR3 loop is CSALGTSGTTGELFF. The CDR3 bases are TGCAGTGCTCTCGGGACTAGCGGCACAACCGGGGAGCTGTTTTTT.

The CDR3 loop is CSARVLGTSRNEQYF. The CDR3, as DNA: TGCAGTGCTAGAGTTCTGGGGACTAGCCGAAACGAGCAGTACTTC. This chain links TRBV20-1 with TRBJ2-7; the match to TRBD2 covers 9 bases. The CDR3 covers 15 residues. The V segment lost 1 base and the J segment 5 bases; nucleotides outside the gene matches: 9. The germline V gene has CDR1 DFQATT and CDR2 SNEGSKA (reference sequence).

The chain uses TRBV27 and TRBJ1-1, with 9 bases fitting TRBD1. The germline V gene has CDR1 MNHEY and CDR2 SMNVEV (reference sequence). CDR3 size: 13 residues. J lost 7 bases, V lost 3 bases, and 3 bases had no gene match. Here the CDR3 reads CASSFPDRGEAFF. The CDR3 DNA sequence: TGTGCCAGCAGTTTTCCGGACAGGGGTGAAGCTTTCTTT.

The chain carries TRBV20-1 and TRBJ2-7; 13 nucleotides line up with TRBD2. V shed 4 bases and J 1 base; nucleotides not matched to a gene: 4. The CDR3 runs 15 residues. The germline gives CDR1 DFQATT, CDR2 SNEGSKA (reference sequence). The CDR3 here is CSATRGLAGSYEQYF. The CDR3 DNA is TGCAGTGCTACCAGGGGACTAGCGGGATCCTACGAGCAGTACTTC.

This clonotype was detected many times. V is TRBV18 and J is TRBJ2-5; D gene unclear. The CDR3 runs 12 residues. V lost 2 bases to trimming and J lost 4 bases, with 5 bases between them. Per germline, CDR1 KGHSH and CDR2 LQKENI. CDR3 sequence reads: CASSPLGETQYF. CDR3 coding DNA: TGTGCCAGCTCACCATTAGGAGAGACCCAGTACTTC.

This CDR3 is CASSEPIARPTYERYF. The CDR3 bases are TGTGCCAGCAGTGAACCGATAGCCCGTCCTACCTACGAGCGGTACTTC. The gene calls are TRBV6-1 and TRBJ2-5; the D is unclear. This CDR3 is 16 amino acids long. CDR1 is MNHNS and CDR2 is SASEGT in the germline V gene. V lost 2 bases to trimming and J lost 13 bases, with 26 bases between them.

This clonotype was detected a few times. The chain combines TRBV6-1 with TRBJ2-7, with TRBD1 matching over 8 bases. This CDR3 comprises 15 residues. V dropped 6 bases and J dropped 0; count of bases not matched to a gene: 7. CDR1 and CDR2 (germline): MNHNS, SASEGT. CDR3 in amino acids: CASRQRGTGSYEQYF. As DNA, the CDR3 is TGTGCCAGCAGACAAAGGGGGACAGGCTCCTACGAGCAGTACTTC.

This clonotype came up many times. V and J are TRBV28 and TRBJ2-7; a weak D match, TRBD2 (5 bases). The CDR3 has 16 residues. Trimming took 2 bases from V and 2 from J, leaving 16 bases between them. Germline assignment: CDR1 MDHEN and CDR2 SYDVKM. CDR3 bases: TGTGCCAGCAGTTTACTAGGGCTAGCTAATGCCTACGAGCAGTACTTC. Residues: CASSLLGLANAYEQYF.

This clonotype was recorded a few times. The chain joins TRBV10-3 to TRBJ1-6, with D maybe TRBD1 (6 bases). The CDR3 consists of 14 residues. Germline CDR1 reads ENHRY; CDR2 reads SYGVKD. The germline V and J ends were trimmed by 5 bases and 8 bases, with 13 bases remaining between them. The CDR3 protein is CAISRTEGDSPLHF. The CDR3 nucleotides read TGTGCCATCAGTCGGACAGAGGGAGATTCACCCCTCCACTTT.

V usage is TRBV29-1 and J usage is TRBJ1-1, with D tentatively TRBD1 (6 bases). The CDR3 is 13 residues long. The germline V gene has CDR1 SQVTM and CDR2 ANQGSEA. V shed 5 bases and J shed 1 base, with 11 bases lying between them. The CDR3 sequence: CSVKGGQNTEAFF. As DNA, the CDR3 is TGCAGCGTTAAAGGGGGTCAGAACACTGAAGCTTTCTTT. Supplemented by reference TRBV29-1 and TRBJ1-1, the full variable domain reads SAVISQKPSRDICQRGTSLTIQCQVDSQVTMMFWYRQQPGQSLTLIATANQGSEATYESGFVIDKFPISRPNLTFSTLTVSNMSPEDSSIYLCSVKGGQNTEAFFGQGTRLTVV.

The chain uses TRBV2 and TRBJ1-5; TRBD1 agrees at 8 bases. Germline CDR1 and CDR2: SNHLY and FYNNEI. The junction had 7 bases not matched to a gene; V was cut back by 9 bases and J by 0 bases. CDR3 length: 15 amino acids. The CDR3 nucleotides are TGTGCCAGTACGAAGACAGGGGATAGCAATCAGCCCCAGCATTTT. Its protein is CASTKTGDSNQPQHF.

The gene calls are TRBV11-2 and TRBJ2-1; D may be TRBD2 (6 bases). CDR3 length equals 15 residues. The ends were cut back, 5 bases at V and 4 bases at J, with 15 bases in the middle. The germline CDR1 and CDR2 sequences are SGHAT and FQNNGV. Here the CDR3 reads CASSPRDSIYNEQFF. CDR3 nucleotides: TGTGCCAGCAGCCCCCGGGACTCGATATACAATGAGCAGTTCTTC.

A few counts support this clonotype. The chain combines TRBV30 with TRBJ1-2, with D possibly being TRBD1 (6 bases). Germline V gene data show CDR1 as GTSNPN and CDR2 as SVGIG (reference sequence). The V and J ends lost 0 bases and 4 bases respectively, with 12 bases between them. This CDR3 is 14 amino acids long. CDR3 coding DNA: TGTGCCTGGAGTGTACAGGGTGTTTCCTATGGCTACACCTTC. As protein: CAWSVQGVSYGYTF.

This rearrangement joins TRBV6-1 to TRBJ2-6; no clear D. This CDR3 is built from 15 residues. Trimming pared 4 bases from V and 1 base from J, leaving 8 bases between. Germline CDR1 and CDR2: MNHNS and SASEGT. In DNA, the CDR3 is TGTGCCAGCAGTGGAAGTCGTTCTGGGGCCAACGTCCTGACTTTC. Encoded protein: CASSGSRSGANVLTF.

The chain couples TRBV27 to TRBJ1-2; D remains ambiguous. Deletions cut 0 bases from V and 10 bases from J, with 15 bases between. The CDR3 has 14 residues. CDR1 MNHEY and CDR2 SMNVEV come from the germline V gene (reference sequence). The CDR3 protein is CASSLSGKGLDYTF. In nucleotides, the CDR3 is TGTGCCAGCAGTTTATCTGGGAAAGGGTTGGACTACACCTTC.

This clonotype was detected many times. J is TRBJ2-4 and V is TRBV29-1; D is tentatively TRBD1 or TRBD2 (5 bases each). Trimming shortened V by 4 bases and J by 1 base, and 11 bases separated the two germline ends. This CDR3 has 14 residues. CDR1 and CDR2 (germline): SQVTM, ANQGSEA. CDR3 nucleotide sequence: TGCAGCGTTGTGGGGGAGATGGCCAAAAACATTCAGTACTTC. Translating gives CSVVGEMAKNIQYF.

For the CDR3, the DNA is TGTGCCACCCGTCCGGGCACGCTTAACACTGAAGCTTTCTTT. The encoded protein is CATRPGTLNTEAFF. This rearrangement joins TRBV6-2 or TRBV6-3 to TRBJ1-1; D is undetermined. V gave up 10 bases and J gave up 2 bases, with 17 bases separating them. The CDR3 extends over 14 amino acids. CDR1 MNHEY and CDR2 SVGEGT come from the germline V gene.

V gene TRBV2 combines with J gene TRBJ2-2; D is ambiguous. CDR3 length: 16 residues. The germline V and J ends were trimmed by 4 bases and 0 bases, with 12 bases remaining between them. The germline V gene has CDR1 SNHLY and CDR2 FYNNEI. The CDR3 bases are TGTGCCAGCAGTGCGCCAGCAAAACCGAACACCGGGGAGCTGTTTTTT. Translating gives CASSAPAKPNTGELFF.

The table lists this clonotype with a few counts. The rearrangement uses TRBV29-1 and TRBJ2-1; no firm D call. The CDR3 sequence is 15 residues long. Germline V gene lookup returns CDR1 SQVTM and CDR2 ANQGSEA. V lost 7 bases and J 4 bases, leaving 20 bases between the germline ends. CDR3 residues: CSALTPGRRYNEQFF. Here the CDR3 DNA reads TGCAGCGCCCTTACTCCGGGCCGTCGTTACAATGAGCAGTTCTTC.

CDR3 protein: CASSPMDRSSYEQYF. For the CDR3, the DNA is TGTGCCAGCAGCCCAATGGACAGGAGCTCCTACGAGCAGTACTTC. The chain employs TRBV5-6 and TRBJ2-7, with 7 bases identical to TRBD1. CDR3 size: 15 residues. Germline CDR1 and CDR2: SGHDT and YYEEEE. Germline trimming cut 4 bases from V and 0 bases from J; bases unmatched to any gene: 7.

Many counts were recorded for this clonotype. The rearrangement joins TRBV28 to TRBJ2-5, with 9 bases aligning to TRBD1. This CDR3 has 15 amino acids. J gave up 3 bases and V 5 bases, and 7 bases lay outside the gene matches. Germline V gene sequence: CDR1 MDHEN, CDR2 SYDVKM. This CDR3 reads CASSPGQGSEETQYF. The DNA for the CDR3 is TGTGCCAGCAGTCCCGGACAGGGGTCCGAAGAGACCCAGTACTTC.

This clonotype was found a few times. The chain combines TRBV10-3 with TRBJ1-4; D might be TRBD1 (5 bases). Trimming left V 5 bases short and J 5 bases short, with 9 bases between. Germline-derived CDR1 and CDR2 are ENHRY and SYGVKD. The CDR3 sequence is 13 residues long. CDR3 coding DNA: TGTGCCATCAGTCCGGGGCTGAATGAAAAACTGTTTTTT. Protein sequence: CAISPGLNEKLFF.

This clonotype was detected a few times. This chain joins TRBV3-1 and TRBJ2-1, with unresolved D. CDR3 length: 12 amino acids. CDR1 LGHDT and CDR2 YNNKEL come from the germline V gene (reference sequence). Trimming stripped 0 bases from V and 7 bases from J, with 4 bases between. CDR3 DNA sequence: TGTGCCAGCAGCCAAGATGAGAATGAGCAGTTCTTC. This gives the protein CASSQDENEQFF.

The chain joins TRBV9 to TRBJ2-7, with D possibly matching TRBD2 (6 bases). Trimming stripped 6 bases from V and 2 bases from J, with 15 bases between. This CDR3 region has 14 residues. Per germline, CDR1 SGDLS and CDR2 YYNGEE. This CDR3 reads CASNPGSLPYEQYF. The CDR3 DNA reads as TGTGCCAGCAACCCCGGGAGTCTCCCCTACGAGCAGTACTTC. Combining the CDR3 with reference TRBV9 and TRBJ2-7 gives the whole variable domain DSGVTQTPKHLITATGQRVTLRCSPRSGDLSVYWYQQSLDQGLQFLIQYYNGEERAKGNILERFSAQQFPDLHSELNLSSLELGDSALYFCASNPGSLPYEQYFGPGTRLTVT.